This TCR beta chain was recorded in a study of read filtering for tumor transcriptome and immune sequencing. Study results and caveats: Roughly four fifths of IR-seq clonotypes had one read, totaling about 3.5% of reads; RNA-seq: 74.6% and 44.6%. The sorted CD138-negative fraction was a mixed bone marrow immune population, not purified T cells.

Every patient had bone marrow sampled while the disease was active. Trimming cost V 5 bases and J 4 bases; bases outside gene matches: 13. The CDR3 is made up of 17 amino acids. The germline gives CDR1 SEHNR, CDR2 FQNEAQ (reference sequence). There are many counts of this clonotype. Its matching antigen is unknown. The library was built from 400 to 500 ng RNA with molecular barcoded adaptors for alpha/delta and beta/gamma chains. MiXCR, applied by TCRdb to the reads, yields one record per CDR3 protein. The data show roughly 38,000 distinct CDR3 sequences, around 15% seen once. The V and J genes are TRBV7-9 and TRBJ1-4; 7 bases match TRBD1. The sample comprised a population of CD138-negative cells sorted from bone marrow. The source of this sequence is a donor at least 40 years old with multiple myeloma. CDR3 bases: TGTGCCAGCAGCGTGGGGACAGCTCTTGGAGATAATGAAAAACTGTTTTTT. Its translation is CASSVGTALGDNEKLFF.